A single sample is the source of the 16 T cell receptor beta chains below, sequenced in a study of cytotoxic CD8 clonotypes in ibrutinib-treated CLL. Only in-frame clones appear in the TCRdb table, and some are missing; sequencing was by immunoSEQ multiplex PCR. In the table there are about 300,000 clones, roughly two thirds of which are singletons. The source material was PBMCs, sampled after 36 months of ibrutinib treatment. The source of these receptors is a human donor with chronic lymphocytic leukemia.

Here the CDR3 reads CASSEMAGLYEQYF. The DNA of the CDR3 is TGTGCCAGCAGTGAAATGGCAGGGTTGTACGAGCAGTACTTC. The chain has TRBV6-1 and TRBJ2-7; D is possibly TRBD1 (5 bases). CDR1 is MNHNS, CDR2 SASEGT, per germline. The V and J ends lost 2 bases and 4 bases respectively, with 12 bases between them. The CDR3 spans 14 residues.

This chain links TRBV4-1 with TRBJ2-7; D is perhaps TRBD2 (7 bases). The CDR3 is made up of 15 amino acids. V dropped 1 base and J dropped 3 bases, with 13 bases sitting between them. The V gene's germline CDR1 is MGHRA and CDR2 YSYEKL. CDR3 sequence (DNA): TGCGCCAGCAGCCAAGTGGGGGGGCTGGTCTACGAGCAGTACTTC. Translation gives CASSQVGGLVYEQYF.

This chain links TRBV5-1 with TRBJ2-7; the D call may be TRBD1 or TRBD2 (5 bases each). V lost 4 bases, J lost 2 bases, and 16 bases lay in between. From germline, CDR1 is SGHRS and CDR2 YFSETQ. The CDR3 is 15 amino acids. The CDR3, as DNA: TGCGCCAGCAGCACGAAGCCACGGGGCCCCTACGAGCAGTACTTC. Translation gives CASSTKPRGPYEQYF.

CDR3 sequence (DNA): TGTGCCAGCAGTTCCCTTGGACCGTCCCGGGAGACCCAGTACTTC. Translating gives CASSSLGPSRETQYF. The chain combines TRBV6-5 with TRBJ2-5; D not resolved. Germline lookup yields CDR1 MNHEY and CDR2 SVGAGI. This CDR3 has 15 residues. Trimming removed 4 bases from V and 5 bases from J, with 17 bases in between.

V and J are TRBV5-1 and TRBJ2-3; D is perhaps TRBD1 (6 bases). Germline loops: CDR1 SGHRS, CDR2 YFSETQ. CDR3 length equals 15 residues. Trimming pared 8 bases from V and 4 bases from J, leaving 20 bases between. The CDR3 loop is CASSPAQGSPDTQYF. The DNA of the CDR3 is TGCGCCAGTTCTCCCGCACAGGGTTCACCAGATACGCAGTATTTT. Full variable domain (missing parts from reference TRBV5-1 and TRBJ2-3): KAGVTQTPRYLIKTRGQQVTLSCSPISGHRSVSWYQQTPGQGLQFLFEYFSETQRNKGNFPGRFSGRQFSNSRSEMNVSTLELGDSALYLCASSPAQGSPDTQYFGPGTRLTVL.

The chain uses TRBV27 and TRBJ1-1; D is unresolved. CDR3 length: 14 residues. Deletions cut 7 bases from V and 8 bases from J, with 20 bases between. Germline V gene data show CDR1 as MNHEY and CDR2 as SMNVEV (reference sequence). The CDR3 loop reads CASIPPELGGEAFF. Here the CDR3 DNA reads TGTGCCAGCATTCCCCCGGAGCTTGGAGGGGAAGCTTTCTTT.

The CDR3 loop is CASSYLPGQETQYF. Written as DNA, the CDR3 is TGTGCCAGCAGTTACCTGCCCGGGCAAGAGACCCAGTACTTC. This chain joins TRBV28 and TRBJ2-5, with D unclear. With 4 bases removed from V and 2 bases from J, the gap between germline ends came to 11 bases. The CDR3 loop spans 14 amino acids. Germline loops: CDR1 MDHEN, CDR2 SYDVKM.

The V gene is TRBV18, the J gene TRBJ1-6; perhaps TRBD1 as D (6 bases). CDR1 is KGHSH, CDR2 LQKENI, per germline. The CDR3 length is 13 residues. Trimming took 5 bases from V and 8 from J, leaving 10 bases between them. Here the CDR3 reads CASSMGADSPLHF. CDR3 DNA: TGTGCCAGCTCAATGGGGGCGGATTCACCCCTCCACTTT.

The chain has TRBV29-1 and TRBJ2-7, with 12 bases aligning to TRBD2. CDR3 length equals 14 residues. CDR1 is SQVTM and CDR2 is ANQGSEA in the germline V gene. The junction had 10 bases not matched to a gene; V was cut back by 8 bases and J by 5 bases. CDR3 loop: CSYFGLAGPNEQYF. Here the CDR3 DNA reads TGCAGCTACTTCGGACTAGCGGGGCCTAACGAGCAGTACTTC.

The chain uses TRBV6-4 and TRBJ2-3; maybe TRBD2 (5 bases). The CDR3 consists of 19 residues. In germline, CDR1 is MRHNA, CDR2 SNTAGT. V was shortened by 7 bases and J by 8 bases, with 34 bases between the two germline ends. The CDR3 DNA sequence: TGTGCCAGCAAAGGCCCTTATTCGATGTTGAGGGCCAGTCGTCGTACGCAGTATTTT. Protein sequence: CASKGPYSMLRASRRTQYF.

V and J are TRBV5-1 and TRBJ2-7; the match to TRBD2 covers 12 bases. Germline CDR1 is SGHRS and CDR2 is YFSETQ. This CDR3 has 18 amino acids. The J segment lost 0 bases and the V segment lost 6 bases, leaving 13 bases of the junction unmatched. The CDR3, as DNA: TGCGCCAGCAACCAAAGGGGGACTAGCGGGCCGTCCTCCTACGAGCAGTACTTC. It yields the protein CASNQRGTSGPSSYEQYF.

This chain connects TRBV5-5 to TRBJ1-1; 7 bases are a match to TRBD1. In germline, CDR1 is SGHKS, CDR2 YYEKEE (reference sequence). Trimming at V came to 3 bases and at J to 0 bases, leaving 5 bases not matched to a gene. This CDR3 has 15 amino acids. The CDR3 DNA is TGTGCCAGCAGCTGGGGACAGAGCTTGAACACTGAAGCTTTCTTT. Protein product: CASSWGQSLNTEAFF.

The genes are TRBV11-2 and TRBJ1-3; D is undetermined. Germline V lookup: CDR1 SGHAT, CDR2 FQNNGV. This CDR3 has 14 amino acids. The V end was cut by 2 bases, the J end by 1 base, with 6 bases between. This chain's CDR3 is CASSLKWSGNTIYF. The DNA of the CDR3 is TGTGCCAGCAGCTTAAAGTGGTCTGGAAACACCATATATTTT.

V gene TRBV9 combines with J gene TRBJ1-4, with TRBD1 matching 8 bases. This CDR3 has 14 residues. In germline, CDR1 is SGDLS, CDR2 YYNGEE. The V segment lost 2 bases and the J segment 7 bases; nucleotides outside the gene matches: 4. CDR3 sequence (DNA): TGTGCCAGCAGCGTGACAGGGGAAGGTGAAAAACTGTTTTTT. Translated: CASSVTGEGEKLFF.

This chain joins TRBV15 and TRBJ2-1, with TRBD2 identical over 11 bases. The CDR3 runs to 19 residues. The V and J ends lost 1 base and 6 bases, in that order; junction bases with no gene match: 14. Looked up from germline, CDR1 is LNHNV and CDR2 is YYDKDF (reference sequence). The CDR3 DNA is TGTGCCACCAGCAGAGCGGTAGGGGATAGCGGGAGGGCCCTCAATGAGCAGTTCTTC. The encoded protein is CATSRAVGDSGRALNEQFF.

The rearrangement links TRBV4-3 to TRBJ2-1, with no clear D. The CDR3 totals 14 residues. The germline V gene has CDR1 LGHNA and CDR2 YSLEER. Deletions cut 0 bases from V and 4 bases from J, with 7 bases between. The CDR3 reads CASSQDPPYNEQFF. The CDR3 DNA sequence: TGCGCCAGCAGCCAAGATCCCCCTTACAATGAGCAGTTCTTC.